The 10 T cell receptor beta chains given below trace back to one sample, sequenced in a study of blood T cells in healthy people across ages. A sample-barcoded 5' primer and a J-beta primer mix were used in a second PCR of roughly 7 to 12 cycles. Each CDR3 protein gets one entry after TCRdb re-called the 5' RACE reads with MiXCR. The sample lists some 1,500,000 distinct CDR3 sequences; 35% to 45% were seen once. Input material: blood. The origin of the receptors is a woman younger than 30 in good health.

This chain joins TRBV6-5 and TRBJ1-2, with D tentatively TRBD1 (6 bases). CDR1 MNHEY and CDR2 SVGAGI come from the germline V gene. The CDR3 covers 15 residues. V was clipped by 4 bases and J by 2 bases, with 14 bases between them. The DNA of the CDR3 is TGTGCCAGCAGTTTCGGGGGCAGGGGAAACTATGGCTACACCTTC. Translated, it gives CASSFGGRGNYGYTF.

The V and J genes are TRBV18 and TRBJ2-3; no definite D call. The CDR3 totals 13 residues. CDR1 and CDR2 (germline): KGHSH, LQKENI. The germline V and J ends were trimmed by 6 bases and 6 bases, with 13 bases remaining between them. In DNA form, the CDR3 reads TGTGCCAGCTCCCTCGGACCCATCGATACGCAGTATTTT. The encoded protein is CASSLGPIDTQYF.

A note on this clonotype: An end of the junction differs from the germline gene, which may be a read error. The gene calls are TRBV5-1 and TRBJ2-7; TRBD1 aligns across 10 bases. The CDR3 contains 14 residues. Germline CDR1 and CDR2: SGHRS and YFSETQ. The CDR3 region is CASNLDRGSYEQYF. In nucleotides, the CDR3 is TGCGCCAGCAACTTGGACAGGGGGAGCTACGAGCAGTACTTC.

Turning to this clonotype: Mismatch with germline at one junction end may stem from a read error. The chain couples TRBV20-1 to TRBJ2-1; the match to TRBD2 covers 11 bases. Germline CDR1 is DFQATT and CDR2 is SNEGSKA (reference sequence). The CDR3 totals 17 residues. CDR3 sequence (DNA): TGCAGTGCTAGGGTTATACTAGCGGGAGTTTCCTCCAATGAGCAGTTCTTC. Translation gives CSARVILAGVSSNEQFF.

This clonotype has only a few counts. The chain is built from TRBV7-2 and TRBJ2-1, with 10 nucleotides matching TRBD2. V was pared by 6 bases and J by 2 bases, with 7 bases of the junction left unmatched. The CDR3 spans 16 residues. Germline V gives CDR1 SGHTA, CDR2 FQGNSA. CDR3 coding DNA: TGTGCCAGCAGTGAACAGCTAGCGGGGGCCTACAATGAGCAGTTCTTC. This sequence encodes CASSEQLAGAYNEQFF.

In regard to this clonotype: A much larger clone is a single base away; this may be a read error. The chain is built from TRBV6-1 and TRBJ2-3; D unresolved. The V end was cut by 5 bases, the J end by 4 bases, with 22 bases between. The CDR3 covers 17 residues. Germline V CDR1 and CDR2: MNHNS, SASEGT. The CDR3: CASSKKKGSPRADTQYF. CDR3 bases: TGTGCCAGCAGTAAAAAGAAGGGATCACCACGCGCAGATACGCAGTATTTT.

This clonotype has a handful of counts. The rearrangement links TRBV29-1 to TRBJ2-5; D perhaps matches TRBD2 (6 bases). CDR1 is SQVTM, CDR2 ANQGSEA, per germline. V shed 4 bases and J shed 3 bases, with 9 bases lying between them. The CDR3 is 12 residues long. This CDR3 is CSVGAGKETQYF. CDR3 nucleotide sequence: TGCAGCGTTGGGGCGGGGAAAGAGACCCAGTACTTC.

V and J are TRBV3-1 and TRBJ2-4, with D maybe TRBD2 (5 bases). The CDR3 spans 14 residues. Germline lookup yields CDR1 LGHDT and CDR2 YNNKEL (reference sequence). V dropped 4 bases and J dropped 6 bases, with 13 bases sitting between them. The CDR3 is CASSPSGGGNIQYF. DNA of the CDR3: TGTGCCAGCAGCCCCTCAGGAGGTGGAAACATTCAGTACTTC.

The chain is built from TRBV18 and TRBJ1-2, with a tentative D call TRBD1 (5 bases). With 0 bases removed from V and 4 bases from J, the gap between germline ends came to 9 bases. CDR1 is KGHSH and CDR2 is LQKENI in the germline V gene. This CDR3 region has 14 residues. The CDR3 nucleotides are TGTGCCAGCTCACCACCGGGGCCGGGCTATGGCTACACCTTC. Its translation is CASSPPGPGYGYTF.

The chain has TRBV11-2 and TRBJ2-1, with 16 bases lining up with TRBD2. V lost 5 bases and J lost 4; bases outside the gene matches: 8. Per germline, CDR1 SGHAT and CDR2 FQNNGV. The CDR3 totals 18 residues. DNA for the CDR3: TGTGCCAGCAGCCCACCGGGACTAGCGGGGGGGTGGTACAATGAGCAGTTCTTC. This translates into CASSPPGLAGGWYNEQFF.